The 23 T cell receptor beta chains in this list originate from one sample, sequenced in a study of T cell repertoires in cytomegalovirus infection. No antigen is known for these receptors. Each CDR3 protein is one row after TCRdb ran MiXCR on the reads. The sample lists over 100,000 distinct CDR3 sequences, about 9.5% seen once, with 25% to 40% in the top ten. Sequenced material: PBMCs, sequenced either directly or after in vitro stimulation (not recorded which). These receptors came from a human donor in good health (CMV status not recorded). Some clones in this sample may be carry-over from other donors' samples.

This clonotype showed up many times. The CDR3 protein is CASSFRGKRFLETQYF. For the CDR3, the DNA is TGTGCCAGCAGTTTCCGAGGGAAGAGGTTTTTAGAGACCCAGTACTTC. The chain is built from TRBV28 and TRBJ2-5, with TRBD2 as a possible D gene (5 bases). Germline V gene data show CDR1 as MDHEN and CDR2 as SYDVKM. CDR3 length: 16 amino acids. V dropped 3 bases and J dropped 4 bases, with 18 bases sitting between them.

The chain recombines TRBV19 with TRBJ1-1; TRBD1 might be the D (5 bases). Germline V gene lookup returns CDR1 LNHDA and CDR2 SQIVND (reference sequence). V was cut by 5 bases and J by 3 bases, with 16 bases left in between. The CDR3 covers 15 residues. CDR3 nucleotides: TGTGCCAGTAGTCCCGATCGGGGGAGGTACACTGAAGCTTTCTTT. Protein: CASSPDRGRYTEAFF.

The chain uses TRBV10-2 and TRBJ2-3, with 8 bases that match TRBD2. Germline lookup yields CDR1 WSHSY and CDR2 SAAADI. The CDR3 contains 14 residues. The V gene end was trimmed by 6 bases and the J gene end by 4 bases; junction bases not matched to a gene: 6. This CDR3 is CASRSGSWADTQYF. The CDR3 nucleotides are TGCGCCAGCAGGAGCGGGAGTTGGGCAGATACGCAGTATTTT.

This clonotype was detected ten times or more. The chain combines TRBV27 with TRBJ2-7; 8 positions match TRBD1. Germline CDR1 and CDR2: MNHEY and SMNVEV (reference sequence). This CDR3 is built from 15 residues. The V and J ends lost 4 bases and 2 bases, in that order; junction bases with no gene match: 7. CDR3 residues: CASSSPRTGPYEQYF. As DNA, the CDR3 is TGTGCCAGCAGTTCGCCCCGGACAGGGCCCTACGAGCAGTACTTC.

In its sample, this clonotype was seen many times. The chain employs TRBV7-9 and TRBJ1-4; TRBD1 agrees at 10 bases. Per the germline V gene, CDR1 is SEHNR and CDR2 is FQNEAQ (reference sequence). The length of the CDR3 is 17 residues. The junction had 18 bases not matched to a gene; V was cut back by 5 bases and J by 12 bases. This chain's CDR3 is CASSLRDRGGGRMELFF. CDR3 nucleotides: TGTGCCAGCAGCCTCCGGGACAGGGGCGGTGGAAGGATGGAACTGTTTTTT.

This clonotype was seen ten or more times. The rearrangement joins TRBV7-9 to TRBJ2-1; TRBD2 matches at 9 bases. Germline trimming cut 5 bases from V and 9 bases from J; bases unmatched to any gene: 17. The CDR3 totals 17 residues. Germline CDR1 and CDR2: SEHNR and FQNEAQ (reference sequence). The CDR3 sequence is CASSPSGGRAMKGEQFF. Written as DNA, the CDR3 is TGTGCCAGCAGCCCGTCTGGCGGGAGGGCCATGAAGGGTGAGCAGTTCTTC.

This clonotype was counted at least ten times. Written as DNA, the CDR3 is TGCAGTGCTAACCCCGGGGGTCAAGAGACCCAGTACTTC. Protein sequence: CSANPGGQETQYF. This sequence joins TRBV20-1 and TRBJ2-5, with D possibly TRBD2 on 6 matching bases. V was clipped by 4 bases and J by 2 bases, with 11 bases between them. The germline CDR1 and CDR2 sequences are DFQATT and SNEGSKA (reference sequence). This CDR3 contains 13 residues.

V and J are TRBV6-2 or TRBV6-3 and TRBJ2-7; D gene unclear. Germline CDR1 and CDR2: MNHEY and SVGEGT. The CDR3 runs to 18 residues. V gave up 5 bases and J gave up 2 bases, with 25 bases separating them. The CDR3: CASSHLGRSHLRAYEQYV. CDR3 DNA sequence: TGTGCCAGCAGTCATCTCGGCAGGAGCCATCTTCGAGCCTACGAGCAGTACGTC.

This chain joins TRBV20-1 and TRBJ1-6; unclear D gene. The CDR3 spans 13 residues. V lost 1 base to trimming and J lost 8 bases, with 9 bases between them. The germline CDR1 and CDR2 sequences are DFQATT and SNEGSKA (reference sequence). The CDR3 coding sequence is TGCAGTGCTAGAGGAGGGTGGGATTCACCCCTCCACTTT. This codes for CSARGGWDSPLHF.

J is TRBJ2-3 and V is TRBV19; weak D call: TRBD1 (5 bases). Germline CDR1 is LNHDA and CDR2 is SQIVND (reference sequence). The CDR3 has 13 residues. Trimming pared 2 bases from V and 6 bases from J, leaving 9 bases between. In nucleotides, the CDR3 is TGTGCCAGTAGTATAAGGGGTTTCGATACGCAGTATTTT. Its protein product is CASSIRGFDTQYF.

Only a few counts were recorded for this clonotype. The chain has TRBV24-1 and TRBJ2-7, with D possibly TRBD2 on 5 matching bases. The CDR3 sequence is 16 residues long. In germline, CDR1 is KGHDR, CDR2 SFDVKD. V was cut by 1 base and J by 4 bases, with 16 bases left in between. CDR3 sequence: CATSDLREGSRYEQYV. In nucleotides, the CDR3 is TGTGCCACCAGTGATTTAAGAGAGGGCAGCAGATACGAGCAGTACGTC.

This clonotype was found many times. CDR3 in amino acids: CASSLGPSGSTDTQYF. CDR3 bases: TGTGCCAGCAGCTTAGGTCCTAGCGGTAGCACAGATACGCAGTATTTT. The chain employs TRBV7-9 and TRBJ2-3; 7 bases are shared with TRBD2. Losses at the gene ends were 1 base for V and 0 bases for J; bases not matched to a gene: 4. Germline V gives CDR1 SEHNR, CDR2 FQNEAQ (reference sequence). The CDR3 is 16 residues long.

This clonotype came up a few times. The chain carries TRBV20-1 and TRBJ1-5, with 10 positions matching TRBD1. V lost 3 bases, J lost 5 bases, and 7 bases stayed unmatched. The CDR3 consists of 15 residues. Germline-derived CDR1 and CDR2 are DFQATT and SNEGSKA (reference sequence). Here the CDR3 DNA reads TGCAGTGCTAGGGCGACAGGGGGCGAATATCAGCCCCAGCATTTT. This translates into CSARATGGEYQPQHF.

This sequence joins TRBV28 and TRBJ2-3; 7 positions agree with TRBD2. J was trimmed by 1 base and V by 2 bases; bases with no gene match: 6. CDR3 length: 16 amino acids. The V gene's germline CDR1 is MDHEN and CDR2 SYDVKM. CDR3 nucleotide sequence: TGTGCCAGCAGTTTAGCGGCTAGCGGTCGCACAGATACGCAGTATTTT. Residues: CASSLAASGRTDTQYF.

This clonotype was picked up many times. The chain joins TRBV28 to TRBJ2-1; TRBD2 matches at 9 bases. The CDR3 sequence is 15 residues long. CDR1 MDHEN and CDR2 SYDVKM come from the germline V gene. The ends lost 9 bases at V and 8 bases at J; junction bases unmatched: 14. The CDR3 DNA reads TGTGCCAGTAGTATTAGTGCGGGAGGGCCCCATGAGCAGTTCTTC. This translates into CASSISAGGPHEQFF.

There are a few counts of this clonotype. The chain recombines TRBV5-5 with TRBJ2-7, with a tentative D call TRBD1 (5 bases). The CDR3 runs 17 residues. The V end lost 4 bases, the J end lost 7 bases, and 27 bases lay between the germline ends. Germline CDR1 SGHKS, CDR2 YYEKEE (reference sequence). CDR3 amino acids: CASSTYLRLGSSGEQYV. CDR3 DNA: TGTGCCAGCAGCACGTATCTCCGGTTGGGCAGCTCAGGGGAGCAGTACGTC.

This clonotype was seen only a few times. The chain employs TRBV4-1 and TRBJ1-2, with no clear D. CDR1 is MGHRA and CDR2 is YSYEKL in the germline V gene. The V and J ends lost 3 bases and 4 bases respectively, with 12 bases between them. The CDR3 totals 14 residues. The CDR3 region is CASSHPAKGYGYTF. The CDR3 DNA reads TGCGCCAGCAGCCACCCCGCAAAGGGCTATGGCTACACCTTC.

This clonotype occurred many times. This chain joins TRBV11-1 and TRBJ2-1, with unresolved D. The CDR3 runs to 14 residues. Trimming removed 2 bases from V and 5 bases from J, with 10 bases in between. Looked up from germline, CDR1 is SGHAT and CDR2 is FQDESV (reference sequence). The CDR3 DNA reads as TGTGCCAGCAGCTTATCGCGGATTCACAATGAGCAGTTCTTC. Its protein is CASSLSRIHNEQFF.

This clonotype was observed many times. The CDR3 here is CASSTELLGYTF. The CDR3 region has the DNA TGTGCCAGTAGTACCGAATTGTTGGGCTACACCTTC. V gene TRBV19 combines with J gene TRBJ1-2; no clear D. From germline, CDR1 is LNHDA and CDR2 SQIVND (reference sequence). The CDR3 extends over 12 amino acids. Between the trimmed V and J ends, which lost 4 bases and 8 bases, there was a span of 11 bases.

This clonotype has at least ten counts. V gene TRBV9 combines with J gene TRBJ2-1; the match to TRBD2 covers 10 bases. This CDR3 comprises 16 residues. The junction had 4 bases not matched to a gene; V was cut back by 0 bases and J by 4 bases. CDR1 SGDLS and CDR2 YYNGEE come from the germline V gene. CDR3 DNA: TGTGCCAGCAGCGTAGTCCGGACTAGCGGATACAATGAGCAGTTCTTC. Its translation: CASSVVRTSGYNEQFF.

The chain recombines TRBV5-4 with TRBJ1-1; D unclear. Deletions cut 4 bases from V and 3 bases from J, with 10 bases between. This CDR3 has 13 amino acids. The germline V gene encodes CDR1 SGHNT and CDR2 YYREEE (reference sequence). The DNA for the CDR3 is TGTGCCAGCAGCCAATTTCGATACACTGAAGCTTTCTTT. Protein: CASSQFRYTEAFF. The full variable domain, in which reference TRBV5-4 and TRBJ1-1 provide the parts outside the CDR3, is ETGVTQSPTHLIKTRGQQVTLRCSSQSGHNTVSWYQQALGQGPQFIFQYYREEENGRGNFPPRFSGLQFPNYSSELNVNALELDDSALYLCASSQFRYTEAFFGQGTRLTVV.

In its sample, this clonotype was seen a few times. The J gene is TRBJ2-1, the V gene TRBV12-3 or TRBV12-4; TRBD2 might be the D (6 bases). This CDR3 is 14 amino acids long. The ends were cut back, 4 bases at V and 6 bases at J, with 13 bases in the middle. CDR3: CASSSPGATNEQFF. The CDR3 DNA follows: TGTGCCAGCAGTTCCCCGGGAGCTACCAATGAGCAGTTCTTC.

This clonotype was observed at least ten times. This chain links TRBV7-2 with TRBJ2-3; D is possibly TRBD2 (5 bases). Trimming removed 2 bases at V and 4 bases at J, with 13 bases between. The length of the CDR3 is 15 residues. Germline V CDR1 and CDR2: SGHTA, FQGNSA. The CDR3 region has the DNA TGTGCCAGCAGCTTACCCAATCTAGCCCCAGATACGCAGTATTTT. Translated, it gives CASSLPNLAPDTQYF.